A selection of T cell receptor beta chains follows, all from one sample in a study of CD8 T cells in Susac syndrome. TCRdb passed the immunoSEQ multiplex PCR reads through MiXCR, listing each CDR3 protein once. The repertoire holds about 300,000 distinct CDR3 sequences, with 89% as singletons. Sequencing input: CD8+ T cells from PBMCs. The source is a human donor with multiple sclerosis. CDR3s include the opening cysteine and the closing phenylalanine or tryptophan. D genes are given only for firm matches. Expanded clones are given a class, and other clones once, few, many or no size at all.

clone_size | j_call | v_call | d_call | cdr3_nt | cdr3_aa
once | TRBJ2-5 | TRBV27 | TRBD2 | TGTGCCATTTCTGAGCGGGGGGATAAAGAGACCCAGTACTTC | CAISERGDKETQYF
NA | TRBJ2-7 | TRBV24-1 | NA | TGTGCCACCAGTGACAGGAGCTCCTACGAGCAGTACTTC | CATSDRSSYEQYF
NA | TRBJ2-5 | TRBV6-6 | NA | TGTGCCAGCAGTTACGACGGGGTGGCCCAGTACTTC | CASSYDGVAQYF
NA | TRBJ2-7 | TRBV27 | NA | TGTGCCAGCAGTTTAAGGGGGTCGTTTCGCGAGCAGTACTTC | CASSLRGSFREQYF
NA | TRBJ2-5 | TRBV4-2 | NA | TGTGCCAGCAGCCAAGATAGTTTGGCTAGCGCGAAGACCCAGTACTTC | CASSQDSLASAKTQYF
NA | TRBJ2-5 | TRBV6-2/TRBV6-3 | NA | TGTGCCAGCAGTTACCCAAAAGATGAGCCGGACGAGACCCAGTACTTC | CASSYPKDEPDETQYF
NA | TRBJ1-3 | TRBV20-1 | NA | TGCAGTGCTAACGGGAGGGGCGCCGACTCTGGAAACACCATATATTTT | CSANGRGADSGNTIYF
once | TRBJ1-5 | TRBV7-9 | TRBD1 | TGTGCCAGCAGCAGAGCACAGGGGTCTTTGGGCAATCAGCCCCAGCATTTT | CASSRAQGSLGNQPQHF
NA | TRBJ2-7 | TRBV7-2 | NA | TGTGCCAGCAGCTTTCGCGTGGACGAGCAGTACTTC | CASSFRVDEQYF
NA | TRBJ2-1 | TRBV27 | NA | TGTGCCAGCAGCCAAGTGGGGGTTAGGCATGAGCAGTTCTTC | CASSQVGVRHEQFF
NA | TRBJ2-7 | TRBV5-4 | TRBD2 | TGTGCCAGCAGCGCGGGACTAGCGATCTACGAGCAGTACTTC | CASSAGLAIYEQYF
NA | TRBJ2-3 | TRBV20-1 | NA | TGCAGTGCCACCCGCACGAGGGGGAGCACAGATACGCAGTATTTT | CSATRTRGSTDTQYF
NA | TRBJ2-7 | TRBV29-1 | TRBD1 | TGCAGCGTACTAACAGGGGGCTGGCAGTACTTC | CSVLTGGWQYF
NA | TRBJ2-7 | TRBV15 | NA | TGTGCCACCAGCAGAGATCTGAGGGGTGGTTTCGACGAGCAGTACTTC | CATSRDLRGGFDEQYF
NA | TRBJ2-7 | TRBV27 | TRBD2 | TGTGCCAGCAGTTGGATAGCGGGAGACTACGAGCAGTACTTC | CASSWIAGDYEQYF
NA | TRBJ2-1 | TRBV7-2 | NA | TGTGCCAGCAGCCTAAAAGACAGACCCGGGCAGCAGTTCTTC | CASSLKDRPGQQFF
NA | TRBJ2-4 | TRBV4-3 | NA | TGCGCCAGCAGCCAAGATCGGGCAATAGCCAAAAACATTCAGTACTTC | CASSQDRAIAKNIQYF
NA | TRBJ2-7 | TRBV6-2/TRBV6-3 | NA | TGTGCCAGCAGTTATACCCGGATCTACGAGCAGTACTTC | CASSYTRIYEQYF
once | TRBJ2-7 | TRBV15 | NA | TGTGCCACCAGCAGAGATTCCTCTTACGAGCAGTACTTC | CATSRDSSYEQYF
NA | TRBJ2-1 | TRBV7-9 | TRBD1 | TGTGCCAGCAGCTTGGACAGGGTCCACAATGAGCAGTTCTTC | CASSLDRVHNEQFF
few | TRBJ2-7 | TRBV11-2 | TRBD1 | TGTGCCAGCAGTCTCGGGACAGCCGCCTACGAGCAGTACTTC | CASSLGTAAYEQYF
NA | TRBJ1-2 | TRBV5-6 | NA | TGTGCCAGCAGCCCGAAGGAGGGGGGTCGGAACTATGGCTACACCTTC | CASSPKEGGRNYGYTF
NA | TRBJ2-1 | TRBV24-1 | NA | TGTGCCACCAGTGACGGCAGGTCCTATGAGCAGTTCTTC | CATSDGRSYEQFF
NA | TRBJ2-7 | TRBV6-1 | TRBD1 | TGTGCCAACCCTGGCGGGACAGGGGTCTACGAGCAGTACTTC | CANPGGTGVYEQYF
NA | TRBJ2-1 | TRBV5-6 | TRBD2 | TGTGCCAGCAGCGCGGGACTAGCCGCCTATGAGCAGTTCTTC | CASSAGLAAYEQFF
NA | TRBJ1-2 | TRBV19 | NA | TGTGCCAGCAGTATAGGAACGGACCCAAACTATGGCTACACCTTC | CASSIGTDPNYGYTF
NA | TRBJ2-1 | TRBV4-2 | TRBD2 | TGTGCCAGCAGCCAAGAATTAAGCGGGAGGGCCTACAATGAGCAGTTCTTC | CASSQELSGRAYNEQFF
NA | TRBJ1-5 | TRBV4-2 | TRBD1 | TGTGCCAGCAGCCACGAGGGGACAGATAGCAATCAGCCCCAGCATTTT | CASSHEGTDSNQPQHF
NA | TRBJ2-1 | TRBV9 | NA | TGTGCCAGCAACGTAGACGCCGACATCTACAATGAGCAGTTCTTC | CASNVDADIYNEQFF
NA | TRBJ2-7 | TRBV13 | TRBD1 | TGTGCCAGCAGGGGACAGGGGTTTGCGCAGTACTTC | CASRGQGFAQYF
NA | TRBJ2-1 | TRBV19 | NA | TGTGCCAGTAGTATCTCTGGGGCCCGGGGGCCTCTCTACAATGAGCAGTTCTTC | CASSISGARGPLYNEQFF
NA | TRBJ2-7 | TRBV5-5 | NA | TGTGCCAGCAGCTTCCACCTGAGCTCCTACGAGCAGTACTTC | CASSFHLSSYEQYF
NA | TRBJ1-2 | TRBV6-2/TRBV6-3 | NA | TGTGCCAGCAGCTTAGGACTCTACTATGGCTACACCTTC | CASSLGLYYGYTF
few | TRBJ2-7 | TRBV19 | TRBD2 | TGTGCCAGTAGTATCGGGACTAGCGGCTACGAGCAGTACTTC | CASSIGTSGYEQYF
few | TRBJ2-1 | TRBV6-5 | TRBD2 | TGTGCCAGCAGTACGGGACTAGCGGCTTACAATGAGCAGTTCTTC | CASSTGLAAYNEQFF
NA | TRBJ2-7 | TRBV12-3/TRBV12-4 | TRBD1 | TGTGCCAGCCGCTGGACAGGTTCCTACGAGCAGTACTTC | CASRWTGSYEQYF
NA | TRBJ2-1 | TRBV20-1 | NA | TGCAGTGCTAGAGTCCCAAACAAGAATGAGCAGTTCTTC | CSARVPNKNEQFF